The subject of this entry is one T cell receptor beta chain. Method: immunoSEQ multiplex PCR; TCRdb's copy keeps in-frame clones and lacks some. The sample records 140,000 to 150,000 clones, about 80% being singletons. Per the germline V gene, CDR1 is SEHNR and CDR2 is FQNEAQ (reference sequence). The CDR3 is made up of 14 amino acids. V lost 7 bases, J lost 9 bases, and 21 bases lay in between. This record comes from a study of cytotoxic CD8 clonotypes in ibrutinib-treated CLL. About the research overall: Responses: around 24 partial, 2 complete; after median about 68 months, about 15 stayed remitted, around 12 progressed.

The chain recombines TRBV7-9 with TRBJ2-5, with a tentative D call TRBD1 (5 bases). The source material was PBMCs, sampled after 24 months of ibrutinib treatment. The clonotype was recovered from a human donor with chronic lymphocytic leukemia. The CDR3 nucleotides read TGTGCCAGCACCCGACAGAATCCAAGAGACCCCCAGTACTTC. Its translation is CASTRQNPRDPQYF.